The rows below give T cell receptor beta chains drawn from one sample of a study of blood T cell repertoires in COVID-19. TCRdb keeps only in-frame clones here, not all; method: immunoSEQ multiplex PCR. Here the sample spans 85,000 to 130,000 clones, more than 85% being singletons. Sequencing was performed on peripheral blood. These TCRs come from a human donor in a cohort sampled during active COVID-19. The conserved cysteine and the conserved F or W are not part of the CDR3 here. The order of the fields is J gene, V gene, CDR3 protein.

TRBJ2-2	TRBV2	ASSAEQRGSGELF
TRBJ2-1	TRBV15	ATSRPSGTAQGEQF
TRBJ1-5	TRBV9	ASSGGDAAQPQH
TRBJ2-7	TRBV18	ASSAGDSYEQY
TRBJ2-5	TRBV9	ASSVGRDGGQETQY
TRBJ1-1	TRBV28	ASSFQGGSLVAEAF
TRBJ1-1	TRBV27	ASSWGQENTEAF
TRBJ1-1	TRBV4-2	ASSQAPGTTEAF
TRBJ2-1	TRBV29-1	SVGTSGRNNEQF
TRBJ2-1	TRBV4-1	ASSQGPIVREASYNEQF
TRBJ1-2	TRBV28	ASSFYGGIYGYT
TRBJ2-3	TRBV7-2	ASSPYASTDTQY
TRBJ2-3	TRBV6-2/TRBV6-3	ASSGTSGGADTQY
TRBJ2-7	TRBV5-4	ASSLLGGGNYEQY
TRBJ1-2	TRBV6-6	ASSYRRTALNYGYT